Listed below are T cell receptor beta chains from one sample, sequenced in a study of blood T cell repertoires in COVID-19. Only in-frame clones appear in the TCRdb table, and some are missing; sequencing was by immunoSEQ multiplex PCR. The table lists fewer than 350,000 clones, approximately 90% of them singletons. Material for sequencing was peripheral blood. The receptors shown here come from a woman aged 55-70 years with COVID-19, enrolled during active disease. Each CDR3 is given with its conserved first and last residue. Fields, in order: J gene, V gene, D gene, clone size, CDR3 DNA, CDR3 protein. D genes are given only for firm matches. Clone size is shown for a subset of rows, as once, few, many or a class of expanded clone.

J: TRBJ1-4; V: TRBV6-1; D: .; size: .; DNA: TGTGCCAGCAGTGAAGGGGGAGCTACCCTCACAACTAATGAAAAACTGTTTTTT; CDR3: CASSEGGATLTTNEKLFF
J: TRBJ1-5; V: TRBV19; D: .; size: .; DNA: TGTGCCAGTAGTACCCGGGACTTGGCCCAGCATTTT; CDR3: CASSTRDLAQHF
J: TRBJ1-1; V: TRBV6-5; D: .; size: few; DNA: TGTGCCAGCAGCAGAAAGACAGGGAACACTGAAGCTTTCTTT; CDR3: CASSRKTGNTEAFF
J: TRBJ2-3; V: TRBV19; D: TRBD2; size: .; DNA: TGTGCCAGTAGTATAGAAGGAGGACTAGCGGGGGGCACAGATACGCAGTATTTT; CDR3: CASSIEGGLAGGTDTQYF
J: TRBJ2-3; V: TRBV18; D: TRBD2; size: .; DNA: TGTGCCAGCTCATGGACTAGCGTCGATACGCAGTATTTT; CDR3: CASSWTSVDTQYF
J: TRBJ2-5; V: TRBV7-6; D: .; size: .; DNA: TGTGCCAGCAGTCTACAGGGCATTACCACCTTAGAGACCCAGTACTTC; CDR3: CASSLQGITTLETQYF
J: TRBJ2-3; V: TRBV7-9; D: .; size: .; DNA: TGTGCCAGCAGTTTGACAGGACTTAGCACAGATACGCAGTATTTT; CDR3: CASSLTGLSTDTQYF
J: TRBJ1-5; V: TRBV6-6; D: .; size: .; DNA: TGTGCCAGCAGTCCCTATGCGCCTGGGGGGAGTAGCAATCAGCCCCAGCATTTT; CDR3: CASSPYAPGGSSNQPQHF
J: TRBJ2-3; V: TRBV7-2; D: .; size: .; DNA: TGTGCCAGCAGCAGGGACATCACAGATACGCAGTATTTT; CDR3: CASSRDITDTQYF
J: TRBJ2-7; V: TRBV4-2; D: TRBD2; size: .; DNA: TGTGCCAGCAGCCAAGAAGGGACTAGCGGGGGAGAGCAGTACTTC; CDR3: CASSQEGTSGGEQYF
J: TRBJ2-3; V: TRBV5-4; D: TRBD2; size: few; DNA: TGTGCCAGCAGCTTTTATGGGGGGGGCACAGATACGCAGTATTTT; CDR3: CASSFYGGGTDTQYF
J: TRBJ1-3; V: TRBV28; D: TRBD1; size: .; DNA: TGTGCCACCCGAACCCACAGGGGTCCGGGAAACACCATATATTTT; CDR3: CATRTHRGPGNTIYF
J: TRBJ2-5; V: TRBV28; D: .; size: .; DNA: TGTGCCAGCAGTCCGGGAGCCTATGAGGACGTGGAGTACCAAGAGACCCAGTACTTC; CDR3: CASSPGAYEDVEYQETQYF
J: TRBJ2-7; V: TRBV6-5; D: .; size: once; DNA: TGTGCCAGCAGTTACAATACCAGGGGGGACGAGCAGTACTTC; CDR3: CASSYNTRGDEQYF
J: TRBJ2-4; V: TRBV11-2; D: .; size: .; DNA: TGTGCCAGCAGCCCTAACAGAGAAAACATTCAGTACTTC; CDR3: CASSPNRENIQYF
J: TRBJ1-2; V: TRBV2; D: TRBD1; size: .; DNA: TGTGCCAGCAGGGGTGGACAGGGGGCAAGGGGCTACACCTTC; CDR3: CASRGGQGARGYTF
J: TRBJ1-5; V: TRBV6-5; D: .; size: .; DNA: TGTGCCAGCAGTTACTCGGTTGCGAGCAATCAGCCCCAGCATTTT; CDR3: CASSYSVASNQPQHF
J: TRBJ1-4; V: TRBV12-3/TRBV12-4; D: .; size: .; DNA: TGTGCCAGCAGCCCTGCGGGAGAAAAACTGTTTTTT; CDR3: CASSPAGEKLFF
J: TRBJ2-1; V: TRBV5-5; D: .; size: once; DNA: TGTGCCAGCAGCCTTGACGGGGGAAATGAGCAGTTCTTC; CDR3: CASSLDGGNEQFF
J: TRBJ1-6; V: TRBV28; D: TRBD1; size: .; DNA: TGTGCCAGCAGTTTTAGGGACAGTGGCTCACCCCTCCACTTT; CDR3: CASSFRDSGSPLHF
J: TRBJ1-2; V: TRBV27; D: .; size: .; DNA: TGTGCCAGCAGTTCTTGGACAGCCTATGGCTACACCTTC; CDR3: CASSSWTAYGYTF
J: TRBJ1-1; V: TRBV5-5; D: TRBD1; size: .; DNA: TGTGCCAGCAGCCCCGGGACAGGGGACTTCGGCACTGAAGCTTTCTTT; CDR3: CASSPGTGDFGTEAFF
J: TRBJ1-5; V: TRBV28; D: .; size: .; DNA: TGTGCCAGCAGCGAACGGGACTCAACGAAGTCCCAGCATTTT; CDR3: CASSERDSTKSQHF
J: TRBJ1-1; V: TRBV3-1/TRBV3-2; D: .; size: .; DNA: TGTGCCAGCAGCCAAGCCGGGGTAAAAGCTTTCTTT; CDR3: CASSQAGVKAFF
J: TRBJ2-1; V: TRBV6-1; D: .; size: .; DNA: TGTGCCAGCAGTGCTGCGGGGACTGTTCCACAAAATGAGCAGTTCTTC; CDR3: CASSAAGTVPQNEQFF
J: TRBJ1-1; V: TRBV19; D: .; size: .; DNA: TGTGCCAGTAGTATCAAGTATAGCCCTGAAGCTTTCTTT; CDR3: CASSIKYSPEAFF
J: TRBJ1-4; V: TRBV28; D: .; size: once; DNA: TGTGCCAGCAGTTTGCTCCGGGAAAGGAGTCGTGAAAAACTGTTTTTT; CDR3: CASSLLRERSREKLFF